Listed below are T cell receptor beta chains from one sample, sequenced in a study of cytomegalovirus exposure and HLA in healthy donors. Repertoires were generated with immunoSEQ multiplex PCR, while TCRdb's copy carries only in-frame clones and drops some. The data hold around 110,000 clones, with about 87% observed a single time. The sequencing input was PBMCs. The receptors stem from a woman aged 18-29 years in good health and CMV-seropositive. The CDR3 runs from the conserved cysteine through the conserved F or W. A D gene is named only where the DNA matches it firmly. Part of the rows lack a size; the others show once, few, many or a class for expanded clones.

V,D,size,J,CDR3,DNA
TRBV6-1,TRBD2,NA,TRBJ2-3,CASSEGLAGTTDTQYF,TGTGCCAGCAGTGAAGGACTAGCGGGAACCACAGATACGCAGTATTTT
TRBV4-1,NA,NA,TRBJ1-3,CASSLKPFSGNTIYF,TGCGCCAGCAGCCTCAAGCCCTTCTCTGGAAACACCATATATTTT
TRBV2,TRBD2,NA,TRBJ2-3,CASSASSGGVDTQYF,TGTGCCAGCAGTGCCTCTAGCGGGGGGGTTGATACGCAGTATTTT
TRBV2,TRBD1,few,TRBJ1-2,CASSSGTGNYGYTF,TGTGCCAGCAGTTCCGGGACAGGGAACTATGGCTACACCTTC
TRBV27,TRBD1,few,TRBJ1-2,CASSLGDRGDGYTF,TGTGCCAGCAGTCTAGGGGACAGGGGAGATGGCTACACCTTC
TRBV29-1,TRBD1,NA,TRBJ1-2,CSEDRGLYGYTF,TGCAGCGAAGACAGGGGACTTTATGGCTACACCTTC
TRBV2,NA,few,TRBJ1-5,CASRTQGGGNQPQHF,TGTGCCAGCAGGACCCAGGGCGGAGGCAATCAGCCCCAGCATTTT
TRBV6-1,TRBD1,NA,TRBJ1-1,CASSARLQGNPEAFF,TGTGCCAGCAGTGCACGTCTACAGGGGAATCCTGAAGCTTTCTTT
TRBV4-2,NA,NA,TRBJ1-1,CASSQGRTGQTTEAFF,TGTGCCAGCAGCCAAGGCCGCACCGGACAGACGACTGAAGCTTTCTTT
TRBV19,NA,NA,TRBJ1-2,CASSIEDSTYGYTF,TGTGCCAGTAGTATTGAGGACAGCACCTATGGCTACACCTTC
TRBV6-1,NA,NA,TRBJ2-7,CASDRLYEQYF,TGTGCCAGTGACAGGTTGTACGAGCAGTACTTC
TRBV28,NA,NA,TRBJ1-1,CASSLRGGFTEAFF,TGTGCCAGCAGTTTAAGGGGTGGGTTTACTGAAGCTTTCTTT
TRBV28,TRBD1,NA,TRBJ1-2,CASRVSGTDYGYTF,TGTGCCAGCAGAGTTTCCGGGACAGACTATGGCTACACCTTC
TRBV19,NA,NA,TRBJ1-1,CARTNDRPNTEAFF,TGTGCCAGGACGAACGACAGGCCGAACACTGAAGCTTTCTTT
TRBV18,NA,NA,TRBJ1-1,CASSREVGAEAFF,TGTGCCAGCTCACGGGAGGTGGGAGCTGAAGCTTTCTTT
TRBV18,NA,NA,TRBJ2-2,CASSPQQNTGELFF,TGTGCCAGCTCACCTCAACAGAACACCGGGGAGCTGTTTTTT
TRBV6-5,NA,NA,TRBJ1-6,CASRPPGHWNSPLHF,TGTGCCAGCAGGCCGCCGGGACACTGGAATTCACCCCTCCACTTT
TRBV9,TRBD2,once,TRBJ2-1,CASSPASGERYNEQFF,TGTGCCAGCAGCCCGGCTAGCGGGGAGCGGTACAATGAGCAGTTCTTC
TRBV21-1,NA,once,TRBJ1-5,CASSPRTGEGGRNQPQHF,TGTGCCAGCAGCCCTCGTACCGGGGAGGGAGGTCGCAATCAGCCCCAGCATTTT
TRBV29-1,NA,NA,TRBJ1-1,CSVIGPGRGTEAFF,TGCAGCGTTATAGGGCCGGGTCGGGGCACTGAAGCTTTCTTT
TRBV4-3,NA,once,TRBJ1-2,CASSQTGENYGYTF,TGCGCCAGCAGCCAAACAGGCGAGAACTATGGCTACACCTTC
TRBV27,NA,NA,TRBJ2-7,CASSPYRDSYEQYF,TGTGCCAGCAGTCCTTACAGGGATTCCTACGAGCAGTACTTC
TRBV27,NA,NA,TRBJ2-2,CASSRGGWELFF,TGTGCCAGCAGTAGGGGGGGCTGGGAGCTGTTTTTT
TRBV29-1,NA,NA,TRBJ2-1,CSGDSVYNEQFF,TGCAGCGGTGACAGCGTCTACAATGAGCAGTTCTTC
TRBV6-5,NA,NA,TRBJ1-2,CASTAGFYGYTF,TGTGCCAGCACAGCGGGTTTCTATGGCTACACCTTC
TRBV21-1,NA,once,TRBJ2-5,CASSKDREGAWETQYF,TGTGCCAGCAGCAAAGATCGGGAGGGGGCTTGGGAGACCCAGTACTTC
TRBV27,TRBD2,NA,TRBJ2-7,CASRTSGSYEQYF,TGTGCCAGCAGGACTAGCGGCTCCTACGAGCAGTACTTC
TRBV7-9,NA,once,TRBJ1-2,CASSSGTIGYTF,TGTGCCAGCAGCTCCGGGACAATCGGCTACACCTTC
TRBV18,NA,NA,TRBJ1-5,CASSPEGNQPQHF,TGTGCCAGCTCACCGGAGGGCAATCAGCCCCAGCATTTT
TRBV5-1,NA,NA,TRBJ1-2,CASSLAQASYGYTF,TGCGCCAGCAGCTTGGCCCAGGCTTCCTATGGCTACACCTTC
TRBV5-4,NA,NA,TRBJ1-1,CASSQGQNTEAFF,TGTGCCAGCAGCCAGGGACAGAACACTGAAGCTTTCTTT
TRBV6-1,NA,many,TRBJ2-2,CASSPGTVTGELFF,TGTGCCAGCAGTCCCGGGACTGTTACCGGGGAGCTGTTTTTT
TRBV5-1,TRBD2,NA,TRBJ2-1,CASSLEAGGPREQFF,TGCGCCAGCAGCTTGGAGGCGGGGGGGCCGCGCGAGCAGTTCTTC
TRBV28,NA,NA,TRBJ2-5,CASSLSAGADLAQETQYF,TGTGCCAGCAGTTTATCGGCAGGGGCGGATCTCGCTCAAGAGACCCAGTACTTC
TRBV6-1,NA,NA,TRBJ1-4,CASSEDSSNEKLFF,TGTGCCAGCAGTGAGGACAGTTCTAATGAAAAACTGTTTTTT